The next 30 T cell receptor beta chains were all read from a single sample in a study of blood T cell repertoires in COVID-19. Some clones are missing from TCRdb's copy, which holds only in-frame ones; the method was immunoSEQ multiplex PCR. The sample yields around 140,000 clones, 85% to 90% seen once. The material sequenced was peripheral blood. The source of these receptors is a man in his fifties or sixties with active or convalescent COVID-19.

This chain links TRBV7-2 with TRBJ2-3; D not resolved. Germline CDR1 SGHTA, CDR2 FQGNSA. The CDR3 consists of 12 residues. The V gene lost 5 bases and the J gene lost 2 bases, with 5 bases spanning the gap. The DNA for the CDR3 is TGTGCCAGCAGCCCGTACACAGATACGCAGTATTTT. Residues: CASSPYTDTQYF.

The J gene is TRBJ1-2, the V gene TRBV9, with TRBD1 as a possible D gene (5 bases). Trimming left V 3 bases short and J 4 bases short, with 10 bases between. The CDR3 consists of 13 residues. Germline V CDR1 and CDR2: SGDLS, YYNGEE. The DNA for the CDR3 is TGTGCCAGCAGCGGTACAGGATTCTATGGCTACACCTTC. Translating gives CASSGTGFYGYTF.

This chain links TRBV9 with TRBJ2-3; 11 nucleotides match TRBD2. Germline CDR1 reads SGDLS; CDR2 reads YYNGEE. The CDR3 is 16 amino acids. The V segment lost 4 bases and the J segment 1 base; nucleotides outside the gene matches: 5. This CDR3 is CASSPGTSGRTDTQYF. As DNA, the CDR3 is TGTGCCAGCAGCCCCGGGACTAGCGGACGCACAGATACGCAGTATTTT.

The chain combines TRBV28 with TRBJ1-2; TRBD1 matches 8 bases. The V and J ends lost 7 bases and 7 bases, in that order; junction bases with no gene match: 8. Germline CDR1 and CDR2: MDHEN and SYDVKM. The CDR3 loop spans 13 amino acids. The CDR3: CASNQGALGGYTF. The CDR3 DNA reads TGTGCCAGCAACCAGGGGGCGTTAGGTGGCTACACCTTC.

The chain links TRBV30 to TRBJ2-7; D not certain. CDR1 and CDR2 (germline): GTSNPN, SVGIG (reference sequence). The CDR3 runs to 14 residues. The V end lost 0 bases, the J end lost 1 base, and 10 bases lay between the germline ends. The CDR3 DNA follows: TGTGCCTGGAGTGTAAAACCCCTATCCTACGAGCAGTACTTC. Translating it yields CAWSVKPLSYEQYF. Based on the CDR3 plus reference TRBV30 and TRBJ2-7, the full variable domain is SQTIHQWPATLVQPVGSPLSLECTVEGTSNPNLYWYRQAAGRGLQLLFYSVGIGQISSEVPQNLSASRPQDRQFILSSKKLLLSDSGFYLCAWSVKPLSYEQYFGPGTRLTVT.

The rearrangement links TRBV28 to TRBJ1-5; D unresolved. CDR1 is MDHEN and CDR2 is SYDVKM in the germline V gene. The CDR3 totals 14 residues. V lost 5 bases to trimming and J lost 5 bases, with 13 bases between them. The CDR3 DNA is TGTGCCAGCAGTCTGCGGGAGCCGCATCAGCCCCAGCATTTT. Protein sequence: CASSLREPHQPQHF.

Details on this clone: Within the sample, other DNA sequences also encode this same CDR3. V and J are TRBV7-3 and TRBJ2-1; tentatively, D is TRBD2 (5 bases). This CDR3 contains 14 residues. The germline V gene has CDR1 SGHTA and CDR2 FQGTGA. V gave up 0 bases and J gave up 6 bases, with 9 bases separating them. CDR3 loop: CASSLTLAGNEQFF. CDR3 sequence (DNA): TGTGCCAGCAGCTTAACCCTGGCGGGCAATGAGCAGTTCTTC.

This clone was detected once. The chain is built from TRBV11-3 and TRBJ2-3, with a weak D call TRBD2 (5 bases). The length of the CDR3 is 17 residues. Trimming cost V 1 base and J 2 bases, with 16 bases left between them. From germline, CDR1 is SGHNT and CDR2 YENEEA. The CDR3 region has the DNA TGTGCCAGCAGCTTAGGTGGCTCCCGACTACTCACAGATACGCAGTATTTT. Translated, it gives CASSLGGSRLLTDTQYF.

The chain recombines TRBV9 with TRBJ1-2; 8 nucleotides align to TRBD1. Trimming took 4 bases from V and 3 from J; bases not matched to a gene: 8. There are 15 residues in the CDR3. CDR1 SGDLS and CDR2 YYNGEE come from the germline V gene. CDR3 sequence reads: CASSPRGQDYYGYTF. The CDR3 nucleotides are TGTGCCAGCAGCCCCCGGGGACAGGACTACTATGGCTACACCTTC.

V is TRBV10-3 and J is TRBJ2-5; TRBD2 matches at 7 bases. V lost 4 bases, J lost 1 base, and 6 bases stayed unmatched. The CDR3 is 15 residues long. Germline V CDR1 and CDR2: ENHRY, SYGVKD. CDR3 nucleotides: TGTGCCATCAGTGTCGGGGGGACCCCCCAAGAGACCCAGTACTTC. Amino acid sequence: CAISVGGTPQETQYF.

The V gene is TRBV6-5, the J gene TRBJ2-7, with D perhaps matching TRBD2 (7 bases). The CDR3 is 14 amino acids. From germline, CDR1 is MNHEY and CDR2 SVGAGI. V lost 6 bases and J lost 2, with 14 bases in between. CDR3 sequence reads: CASSFGGAAYEQYF. The DNA of the CDR3 is TGTGCCAGCAGCTTTGGGGGGGCCGCCTACGAGCAGTACTTC.

The V gene is TRBV10-1, the J gene TRBJ1-4; perhaps TRBD1 as D (6 bases). Trimming removed 2 bases from V and 7 bases from J, with 20 bases in between. Germline V gene lookup returns CDR1 WNHNN and CDR2 SYGVQD (reference sequence). CDR3 length equals 17 residues. The CDR3 is CASSESNYRVLGEKLFF. The CDR3 nucleotides read TGCGCCAGCAGTGAGAGTAACTACAGGGTCCTTGGTGAAAAACTGTTTTTT.

This clone is a singleton in its sample. The rearrangement uses TRBV28 and TRBJ2-1; TRBD1 matches at 7 bases. This CDR3 contains 13 residues. After removal of 6 bases from V and 12 bases from J, the junction contained 11 bases not matched to a gene. Germline lookup yields CDR1 MDHEN and CDR2 SYDVKM. The CDR3 is CASRNVQGSTQFF. The CDR3, as DNA: TGTGCCAGCAGAAATGTACAGGGGTCGACGCAGTTCTTC.

The CDR3 loop reads CASKGTVGTGELFF. CDR3 in DNA: TGTGCCAGCAAAGGGACAGTTGGAACCGGGGAGCTGTTTTTT. This sequence joins TRBV19 and TRBJ2-2; 7 positions match TRBD1. V gave up 9 bases and J gave up 5 bases; unmatched junction bases: 9. Per germline, CDR1 LNHDA and CDR2 SQIVND (reference sequence). The CDR3 loop spans 14 amino acids. Looking up the rest from reference TRBV19 and TRBJ2-2 gives the full variable domain: DGGITQSPKYLFRKEGQNVTLSCEQNLNHDAMYWYRQDPGQGLRLIYYSQIVNDFQKGDIAEGYSVSREKKESFPLTVTSAQKNPTAFYLCASKGTVGTGELFFGEGSRLTVL.

The DNA for the CDR3 is TGTGCCAGCAGTAGACTAGCGGGGGGATCCAAAAACATTCAGTACTTC. Protein sequence: CASSRLAGGSKNIQYF. This chain links TRBV2 with TRBJ2-4; 13 nucleotides align to TRBD2. This CDR3 is 16 amino acids long. Germline V gene data show CDR1 as SNHLY and CDR2 as FYNNEI. The V gene end was trimmed by 5 bases and the J gene end by 2 bases; junction bases not matched to a gene: 3.

This chain connects TRBV19 to TRBJ2-1; possibly TRBD1 for D (6 bases). V was cut by 6 bases and J by 2 bases, with 11 bases left in between. The germline V gene encodes CDR1 LNHDA and CDR2 SQIVND (reference sequence). The CDR3 consists of 14 residues. CDR3 sequence (DNA): TGTGCCAGTAGAATCAGGACAGCCTACAATGAGCAGTTCTTC. Translating it yields CASRIRTAYNEQFF.

This chain joins TRBV5-1 and TRBJ2-1; 9 nucleotides agree with TRBD2. The trim removed 1 base at V and 10 bases at J, leaving 12 bases unmatched. Germline CDR1 is SGHRS and CDR2 is YFSETQ. The CDR3 has 16 amino acids. CDR3 nucleotide sequence: TGCGCCAGCAGCTTGATCCGAGTAGCGGGAGAGGAGGAGCAGTTCTTC. Its protein product is CASSLIRVAGEEEQFF.

This sequence joins TRBV24-1 and TRBJ1-2, with D possibly being TRBD1 (5 bases). The CDR3 has 15 amino acids. CDR1 is KGHDR, CDR2 SFDVKD, per germline. The V end was cut by 3 bases, the J end by 0 bases, with 10 bases between. DNA for the CDR3: TGTGCCACCAGTGATCCAGGGAAAGCTAACTATGGCTACACCTTC. It encodes CATSDPGKANYGYTF.

The chain has TRBV19 and TRBJ2-2; D may be TRBD1 (5 bases). The CDR3 has 16 residues. The V and J ends lost 6 bases and 2 bases respectively, with 16 bases between them. Germline CDR1 is LNHDA and CDR2 is SQIVND (reference sequence). CDR3 DNA sequence: TGTGCCAGTAGGTATCAGGGCGTGCTCAACACCGGGGAGCTGTTTTTT. It is translated as CASRYQGVLNTGELFF.

This chain links TRBV3-1 (or the pseudogene TRBV3-2) with TRBJ1-1; 8 bases are a match to TRBD1. Unmatched junction bases numbered 4, after V lost 4 bases and J lost 0 bases. The CDR3 has 15 residues. Germline V gene sequence: CDR1 LGHDT, CDR2 YNNKEL (reference sequence). The CDR3 nucleotides read TGTGCCAGCAGCCTTAGGACAGGGTTGAACACTGAAGCTTTCTTT. As protein: CASSLRTGLNTEAFF.

This clone was detected a few times. The V and J genes are TRBV21-1 and TRBJ2-5; the D call in the table, TRBD1, was not verified against the DNA. TRBV21-1 is a pseudogene segment. The CDR3 runs to 13 residues. The CDR3 reads CASSIQGGETQYF. The CDR3 DNA sequence: TGTGCCAGCAGTATACAGGGTGGGGAGACCCAGTACTTC.

The genes are TRBV7-2 and TRBJ2-7, with TRBD2 matching 8 bases. The CDR3 runs 16 residues. Per germline, CDR1 SGHTA and CDR2 FQGNSA. Germline trimming cut 1 base from V and 3 bases from J; bases unmatched to any gene: 8. The CDR3 loop is CASSLGGSGGLYEQYF. The DNA for the CDR3 is TGTGCCAGCAGCTTAGGAGGCAGCGGGGGCCTCTACGAGCAGTACTTC.

V and J are TRBV2 and TRBJ1-5; D not certain. V lost 4 bases to trimming and J lost 1 base, with 11 bases between them. The CDR3 loop spans 15 amino acids. Germline-derived CDR1 and CDR2 are SNHLY and FYNNEI. CDR3 DNA: TGTGCCAGCAGTGTCCGGGGTATAAGCAATCAGCCCCAGCATTTT. It translates to CASSVRGISNQPQHF.

As for this clone: The junction does not match germline at one end; this may be a read error. The chain carries TRBV7-7 and TRBJ2-2; a possible D gene is TRBD2 (6 bases). The CDR3 is made up of 14 amino acids. Looked up from germline, CDR1 is SSHAT and CDR2 is FNYEAQ (reference sequence). The CDR3 DNA reads TGTGCTAGCAGCCGGGAGAGGAGCCTCGGGGAGCTGTTTTTT. Translation: CASSRERSLGELFF.

V gene TRBV2 combines with J gene TRBJ1-1; 8 bases line up with TRBD1. V shed 6 bases and J 6 bases; nucleotides not matched to a gene: 6. The CDR3 runs to 13 residues. The V gene's germline CDR1 is SNHLY and CDR2 FYNNEI. The CDR3 DNA follows: TGTGCCAGCAGAGAGGACAGGGTAGCTGAAGCTTTCTTT. This translates into CASREDRVAEAFF.

This clone occurred once. The chain employs TRBV2 and TRBJ2-2; TRBD2 agrees at 11 bases. Germline V gene data show CDR1 as SNHLY and CDR2 as FYNNEI. The CDR3 covers 15 residues. The trim removed 7 bases at V and 7 bases at J, leaving 8 bases unmatched. The CDR3 region has the DNA TGTGCCAGCACCGGGACTAGCGGTGGGGGCGGGGAGCTGTTTTTT. Residues: CASTGTSGGGGELFF. The whole variable domain, filled in from reference TRBV2 and TRBJ2-2, reads EPEVTQTPSHQVTQMGQEVILRCVPISNHLYFYWYRQILGQKVEFLVSFYNNEISEKSEIFDDQFSVERPDGSNFTLKIRSTKLEDSAMYFCASTGTSGGGGELFFGEGSRLTVL.

The chain employs TRBV11-2 and TRBJ2-2; 7 bases are a match to TRBD1. Germline V gene sequence: CDR1 SGHAT, CDR2 FQNNGV. J lost 2 bases, V lost 5 bases, and 14 bases had no gene match. This CDR3 comprises 18 residues. As DNA, the CDR3 is TGTGCCAGCAGCCCTAGACCGGGACAGCGGATTAACACCGGGGAGCTGTTTTTT. It yields the protein CASSPRPGQRINTGELFF.

This clone has just a few counts. The genes are TRBV29-1 and TRBJ2-7, with 7 bases that match TRBD2. CDR3 size: 13 residues. V gave up 5 bases and J gave up 0 bases; unmatched junction bases: 4. CDR1 is SQVTM, CDR2 ANQGSEA, per germline. The CDR3 DNA reads TGCAGCGTTTTTAGCGGGCCCTCCTACGAGCAGTACTTC. Translation gives CSVFSGPSYEQYF.

The rearrangement links TRBV5-5 to TRBJ2-1; no reliable D call. The V and J ends lost 1 base and 7 bases respectively, with 9 bases between them. Germline V gene lookup returns CDR1 SGHKS and CDR2 YYEKEE (reference sequence). The length of the CDR3 is 13 residues. The CDR3 loop is CASSLSRLNEQFF. The CDR3 coding sequence is TGTGCCAGCAGCTTGTCCCGTCTTAATGAGCAGTTCTTC.

The J gene is TRBJ1-2, the V gene TRBV7-9; no reliable D call. There are 13 residues in the CDR3. Trimming stripped 3 bases from V and 1 base from J, with 6 bases between. Germline loops: CDR1 SEHNR, CDR2 FQNEAQ (reference sequence). The CDR3 sequence is CASSFDNNYGYTF. Written as DNA, the CDR3 is TGTGCCAGCAGCTTCGACAATAACTATGGCTACACCTTC.